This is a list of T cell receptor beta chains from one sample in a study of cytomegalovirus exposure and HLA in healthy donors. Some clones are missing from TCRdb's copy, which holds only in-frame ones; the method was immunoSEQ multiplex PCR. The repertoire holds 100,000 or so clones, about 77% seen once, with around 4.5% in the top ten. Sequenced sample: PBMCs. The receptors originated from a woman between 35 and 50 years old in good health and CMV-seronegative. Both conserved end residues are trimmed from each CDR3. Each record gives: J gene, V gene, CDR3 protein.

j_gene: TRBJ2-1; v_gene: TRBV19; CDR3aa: ASSSTTPSSYNEQF
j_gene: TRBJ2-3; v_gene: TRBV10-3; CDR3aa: AVLVGNRLSTDTQY
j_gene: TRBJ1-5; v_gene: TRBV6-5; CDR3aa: ASSYSHRVGEQPQH
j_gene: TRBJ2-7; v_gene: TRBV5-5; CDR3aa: ASSLAGQGPLEQY
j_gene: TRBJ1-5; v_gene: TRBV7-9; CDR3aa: ASSLWTGVWDDQPQH
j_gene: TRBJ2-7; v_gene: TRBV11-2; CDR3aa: ASSLVVAGGNEQY
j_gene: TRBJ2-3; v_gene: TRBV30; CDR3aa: AFSGLAGGLRGDTQY
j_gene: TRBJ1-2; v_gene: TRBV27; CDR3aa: ASLGQGNYGYT
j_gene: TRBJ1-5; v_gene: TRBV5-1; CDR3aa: ASSLGQVNQPQH
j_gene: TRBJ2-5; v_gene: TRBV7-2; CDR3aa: ASSPGQLETQY
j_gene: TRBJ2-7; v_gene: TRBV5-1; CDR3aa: ASSSTGGALEQY
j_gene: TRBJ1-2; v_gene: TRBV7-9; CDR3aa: ASSFRDYGYT
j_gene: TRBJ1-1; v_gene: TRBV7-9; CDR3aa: ASSLEGQTEAF
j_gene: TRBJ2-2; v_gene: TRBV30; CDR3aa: AWSRGDRPTGELF
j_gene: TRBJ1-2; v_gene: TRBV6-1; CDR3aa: ASSDLQTENYGYT
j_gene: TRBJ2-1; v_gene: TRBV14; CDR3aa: ASSQDPGTSGYNEQF
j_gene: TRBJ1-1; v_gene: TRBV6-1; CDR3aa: ASSEGDSHTEAF
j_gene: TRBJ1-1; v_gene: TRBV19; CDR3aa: ASSISVPAEAF
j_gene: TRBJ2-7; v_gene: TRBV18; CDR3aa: ASSPLAGGVKGEQY
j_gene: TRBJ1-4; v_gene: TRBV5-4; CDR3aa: ASSSVGTGNEKLF
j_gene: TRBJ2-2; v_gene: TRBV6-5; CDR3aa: ASSYDRSTGELF
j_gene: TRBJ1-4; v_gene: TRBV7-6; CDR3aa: ASSTGLREKLF
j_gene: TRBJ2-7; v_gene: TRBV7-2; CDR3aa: ASSLSDTEAYEQY